What follows are 25 T cell receptor beta chains derived from one specimen sequenced in a study of cytotoxic CD8 clonotypes in ibrutinib-treated CLL. Here immunoSEQ multiplex PCR was the method, and the copy in TCRdb shows in-frame clones only, minus some. The sample carries roughly 24,000 clones, approximately 81% recorded once. Sequences were derived from PBMCs, sampled before ibrutinib treatment. Receptor source: a human donor with chronic lymphocytic leukemia.

The genes are TRBV28 and TRBJ1-5; no clear D gene. The CDR3 loop spans 16 amino acids. The germline V gene has CDR1 MDHEN and CDR2 SYDVKM. V shed 6 bases and J shed 0 bases, with 15 bases lying between them. CDR3 coding DNA: TGTGCCAGCAGCCCTGCCTCATTCCCTAGCAATCAGCCCCAGCATTTT. Its protein product is CASSPASFPSNQPQHF. The complete variable domain, with remaining parts taken from reference TRBV28 and TRBJ1-5, reads DVKVTQSSRYLVKRTGEKVFLECVQDMDHENMFWYRQDPGLGLRLIYFSYDVKMKEKGDIPEGYSVSREKKERFSLILESASTNQTSMYLCASSPASFPSNQPQHFGDGTRLSIL.

This chain uses TRBV7-2 with TRBJ2-3; D gene ambiguous. Trimming removed 2 bases at V and 2 bases at J, with 5 bases between. Germline lookup yields CDR1 SGHTA and CDR2 FQGNSA. The CDR3 runs to 13 residues. CDR3 loop: CASSLLVTDTQYF. For the CDR3, the DNA is TGTGCCAGCAGCTTACTTGTCACAGATACGCAGTATTTT.

This clone was detected only a few times. This chain uses TRBV6-4 with TRBJ2-1; D might be TRBD2 (6 bases). The CDR3 length is 14 residues. Trimming removed 3 bases at V and 5 bases at J, with 11 bases between. Germline lookup yields CDR1 MRHNA and CDR2 SNTAGT. CDR3 bases: TGTGCCAGCAGTGAAACGGGAGCGCACAATGAGCAGTTCTTC. As protein: CASSETGAHNEQFF.

This chain connects TRBV30 to TRBJ1-1; the D is unclear. Germline CDR1 and CDR2: GTSNPN and SVGIG (reference sequence). This CDR3 is built from 12 residues. Trimming removed 2 bases from V and 6 bases from J, with 10 bases in between. CDR3 amino acids: CAWSTRSAEAFF. CDR3 nucleotide sequence: TGTGCCTGGAGTACAAGGTCGGCTGAAGCTTTCTTT.

The chain has TRBV7-6 and TRBJ2-3, with D possibly TRBD2 on 6 matching bases. V lost 1 base and J lost 4, with 9 bases in between. Germline assignment: CDR1 SGHVS and CDR2 FNYEAQ. The CDR3 is made up of 14 amino acids. The CDR3 bases are TGTGCCAGCAGCTTAGAGAGGAGGGCAGATACGCAGTATTTT. This sequence encodes CASSLERRADTQYF.

The rearrangement uses TRBV6-6 and TRBJ1-4; 8 nucleotides align to TRBD1. Unmatched junction bases numbered 4, after V lost 4 bases and J lost 6 bases. CDR1 is MNHNY, CDR2 SVGAGI, per germline (reference sequence). The CDR3 sequence is 14 residues long. CDR3 coding DNA: TGTGCCAGCAGTTTGGGACAGGTTGATGAAAAACTGTTTTTT. This gives the protein CASSLGQVDEKLFF.

This clone occurred once. This chain uses TRBV5-1 with TRBJ1-3, with a weak D call TRBD1 (5 bases). Trimming took 3 bases from V and 0 from J, leaving 7 bases between them. The length of the CDR3 is 14 residues. Germline values: CDR1 SGHRS, CDR2 YFSETQ. Here the CDR3 DNA reads TGCGCCAGCAGCTGGGGCGGCTCTGGAAACACCATATATTTT. Translating gives CASSWGGSGNTIYF.

The chain employs TRBV2 and TRBJ2-7; 9 bases are shared with TRBD2. V lost 1 base and J lost 4; bases outside the gene matches: 8. This CDR3 comprises 16 residues. Germline V gene lookup returns CDR1 SNHLY and CDR2 FYNNEI. In DNA form, the CDR3 reads TGTGCCAGCAGTGAAGGTTCCAGCGGGAGGTCTTACGAGCAGTACTTC. As protein: CASSEGSSGRSYEQYF.

CDR3: CASSTSGANVLTF. The CDR3 nucleotides read TGTGCCAGTAGTACGTCTGGGGCCAACGTCCTGACTTTC. The V call is TRBV19, the J call TRBJ2-6, with unresolved D. The germline V and J ends were trimmed by 4 bases and 1 base, with 2 bases remaining between them. The CDR3 runs 13 residues. The germline gives CDR1 LNHDA, CDR2 SQIVND (reference sequence).

This chain connects TRBV7-8 to TRBJ2-7; D may be TRBD1 (5 bases). Between the trimmed V and J ends, which lost 1 base and 6 bases, there was a span of 10 bases. The CDR3 is made up of 13 amino acids. The germline gives CDR1 SGHVS, CDR2 FQNEAQ. The CDR3, as DNA: TGTGCCAGCAGCTTAGACTTGCAGGGCGAGCAGTACTTC. Translating gives CASSLDLQGEQYF.

This sequence joins TRBV28 and TRBJ2-7; D gene unclear. Germline loops: CDR1 MDHEN, CDR2 SYDVKM. This CDR3 region has 15 residues. V was cut by 5 bases and J by 6 bases, with 20 bases left in between. Here the CDR3 reads CASSPGQQFVSEQYF. CDR3 DNA sequence: TGTGCCAGCAGTCCCGGCCAGCAGTTTGTAAGCGAGCAGTACTTC.

V and J are TRBV18 and TRBJ1-1, with TRBD1 identical over 10 bases. The CDR3 runs to 15 residues. The germline CDR1 and CDR2 sequences are KGHSH and LQKENI. J was trimmed by 5 bases and V by 4 bases; bases with no gene match: 7. CDR3 amino acids: CASSLKTGGETEAFF. The CDR3 DNA reads as TGTGCCAGCTCACTTAAGACAGGGGGCGAGACTGAAGCTTTCTTT.

The V call is TRBV4-2, the J call TRBJ2-7; D unclear. The germline V gene has CDR1 LGHNA and CDR2 YNFKEQ. This CDR3 region has 13 residues. The germline V and J ends were trimmed by 1 base and 3 bases, with 7 bases remaining between them. DNA of the CDR3: TGTGCCAGCAGCCAAGGGCCTGTCTACGAGCAGTACTTC. This gives the protein CASSQGPVYEQYF.

This clone has just one count. This sequence joins TRBV5-4 and TRBJ1-1; D is unclear. This CDR3 has 14 residues. From germline, CDR1 is SGHNT and CDR2 YYREEE (reference sequence). The V gene lost 5 bases and the J gene lost 2 bases, with 13 bases spanning the gap. The chain's CDR3 is CASRGETRNTEAFF. The CDR3, as DNA: TGTGCCAGCAGGGGAGAAACCAGAAACACTGAAGCTTTCTTT.

The CDR3 nucleotides read TGTGCCAGCGCCGGCCGGGGATCCCACGAGCAGTACTTC. As protein: CASAGRGSHEQYF. The chain is built from TRBV11-2 and TRBJ2-7; TRBD2 might be the D (5 bases). Trimming removed 8 bases from V and 5 bases from J, with 16 bases in between. The CDR3 is 13 residues long. The germline V gene has CDR1 SGHAT and CDR2 FQNNGV.

This clone was recorded only once. CDR3 residues: CASRPDRNYEQYF. The CDR3 DNA sequence: TGTGCCAGCAGACCAGACAGAAACTACGAGCAGTACTTC. The chain links TRBV6-6 to TRBJ2-7, with TRBD1 as a possible D gene (5 bases). The germline CDR1 and CDR2 sequences are MNHNY and SVGAGI (reference sequence). The V gene lost 6 bases and the J gene lost 3 bases, with 12 bases spanning the gap. The CDR3 loop spans 13 amino acids.

This chain uses TRBV6-1 with TRBJ2-1, with unresolved D. V lost 2 bases to trimming and J lost 6 bases, with 11 bases between them. The germline gives CDR1 MNHNS, CDR2 SASEGT. This CDR3 region has 14 residues. CDR3 nucleotides: TGTGCCAGCAGTGAAAGGTTAGGGCGCAATGAGCAGTTCTTC. It translates to CASSERLGRNEQFF.

The chain is built from TRBV2 and TRBJ1-2; 8 nucleotides agree with TRBD1. Trimming at V came to 7 bases and at J to 4 bases, leaving 11 bases not matched to a gene. CDR3 length: 15 residues. Germline-derived CDR1 and CDR2 are SNHLY and FYNNEI. The CDR3 sequence is CASKPDRAGGYGYTF. Here the CDR3 DNA reads TGTGCCAGCAAGCCGGACAGGGCAGGGGGCTATGGCTACACCTTC.

The rearrangement uses TRBV15 and TRBJ1-5, with a weak D call TRBD1 (5 bases). Trimming took off 0 bases at V and 5 bases at J, with 11 bases between the two ends. Germline V gene sequence: CDR1 LNHNV, CDR2 YYDKDF (reference sequence). This CDR3 is built from 15 residues. The CDR3 DNA is TGTGCCACCAGCAGAGATGGTGGGACCGATCAGCCCCAGCATTTT. It encodes CATSRDGGTDQPQHF.

The chain combines TRBV28 with TRBJ2-3, with 7 bases that match TRBD2. The CDR3 consists of 14 residues. V was clipped by 8 bases and J by 1 base; unmatched bases: 6. Germline V CDR1 and CDR2: MDHEN, SYDVKM. CDR3 amino acids: CASGSGTRTDTQYF. Here the CDR3 DNA reads TGTGCCAGCGGCAGCGGGACTCGCACAGATACGCAGTATTTT.

V is TRBV7-2 and J is TRBJ2-1; D gene uncertain. The CDR3 loop spans 9 amino acids. Trimming removed 1 base at V and 14 bases at J, with 3 bases between. CDR1 and CDR2 from the germline V gene are SGHTA and FQGNSA. Here the CDR3 DNA reads TGTGCCAGCAGCTTAGGCGAGTTCTTC. Encoded protein: CASSLGEFF.

V gene TRBV6-1 combines with J gene TRBJ2-7; 9 positions match TRBD2. Germline CDR1 MNHNS, CDR2 SASEGT. The trim removed 3 bases at V and 5 bases at J, leaving 8 bases unmatched. The CDR3 is 15 residues long. The CDR3 protein is CASSDALAGAHEQYF. Written as DNA, the CDR3 is TGTGCCAGCAGTGATGCTTTAGCGGGAGCCCACGAGCAGTACTTC.

This rearrangement joins TRBV25-1 to TRBJ1-2, with TRBD1 matching 8 bases. This CDR3 spans 18 amino acids. Germline CDR1 is MGHDK and CDR2 is SYGVNS. V lost 6 bases and J lost 8; bases outside the gene matches: 23. The DNA for the CDR3 is TGTGCCAGCAGCACCCCTTTGGGGACAGGAACCCTTGTGGGAGGCTACACCTTC. It is translated as CASSTPLGTGTLVGGYTF.

As to this clone: The same CDR3 also results from other DNA sequences found in this sample. The V gene is TRBV11-3, the J gene TRBJ2-1; tentative D call: TRBD2 (5 bases). The CDR3 has 15 amino acids. The germline V and J ends were trimmed by 0 bases and 4 bases, with 10 bases remaining between them. The germline gives CDR1 SGHNT, CDR2 YENEEA. The CDR3 coding sequence is TGTGCCAGCAGCTTAGAGGCTAGCAGTTACAATGAGCAGTTCTTC. It translates to CASSLEASSYNEQFF.

V gene TRBV29-1 combines with J gene TRBJ1-1; D uncertain. V lost 5 bases, J lost 4 bases, and 11 bases lay in between. CDR3 length equals 12 residues. Per the germline V gene, CDR1 is SQVTM and CDR2 is ANQGSEA. In DNA form, the CDR3 reads TGCAGCGTTCACCCGGGGTCCACTGAAGCTTTCTTT. This encodes CSVHPGSTEAFF.